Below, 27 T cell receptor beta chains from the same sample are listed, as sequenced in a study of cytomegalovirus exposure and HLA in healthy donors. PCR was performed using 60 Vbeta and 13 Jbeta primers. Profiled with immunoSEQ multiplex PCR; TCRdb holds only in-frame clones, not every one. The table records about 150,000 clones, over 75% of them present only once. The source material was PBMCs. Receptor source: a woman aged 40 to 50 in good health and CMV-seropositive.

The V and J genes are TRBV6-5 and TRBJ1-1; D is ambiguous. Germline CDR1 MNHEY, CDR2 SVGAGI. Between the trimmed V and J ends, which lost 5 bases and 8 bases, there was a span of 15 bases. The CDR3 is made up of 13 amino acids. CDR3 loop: CASSLRPGGEAFF. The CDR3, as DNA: TGTGCCAGCAGTCTTCGCCCGGGAGGGGAAGCTTTCTTT.

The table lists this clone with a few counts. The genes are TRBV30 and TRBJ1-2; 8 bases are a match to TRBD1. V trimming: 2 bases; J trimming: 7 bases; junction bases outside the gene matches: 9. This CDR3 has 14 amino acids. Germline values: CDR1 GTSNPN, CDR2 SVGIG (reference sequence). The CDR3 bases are TGTGCCTGGAGTCCCCCGGACAGGGTAGGTGGCTACACCTTC. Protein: CAWSPPDRVGGYTF.

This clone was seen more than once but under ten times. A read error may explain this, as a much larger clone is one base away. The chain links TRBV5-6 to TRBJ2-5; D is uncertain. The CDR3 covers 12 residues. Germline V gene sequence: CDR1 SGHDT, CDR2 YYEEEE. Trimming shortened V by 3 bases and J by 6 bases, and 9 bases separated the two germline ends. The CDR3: CASSSGLQTQYF. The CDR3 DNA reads TGTGCCAGCAGCTCAGGTTTACAGACCCAGTACTTC.

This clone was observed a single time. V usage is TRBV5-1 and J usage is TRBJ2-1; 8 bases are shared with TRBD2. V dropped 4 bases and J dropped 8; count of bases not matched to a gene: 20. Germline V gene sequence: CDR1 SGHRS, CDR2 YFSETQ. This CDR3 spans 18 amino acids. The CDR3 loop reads CASSRKPSIAGGGDEQFF. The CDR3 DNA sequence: TGCGCCAGCAGCCGAAAACCGAGTATTGCGGGAGGAGGGGATGAGCAGTTCTTC.

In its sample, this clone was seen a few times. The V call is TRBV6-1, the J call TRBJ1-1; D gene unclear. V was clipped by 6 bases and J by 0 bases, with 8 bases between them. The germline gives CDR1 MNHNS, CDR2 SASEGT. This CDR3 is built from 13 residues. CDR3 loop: CASRMGVNTEAFF. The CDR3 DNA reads TGTGCCAGCAGGATGGGAGTGAACACTGAAGCTTTCTTT.

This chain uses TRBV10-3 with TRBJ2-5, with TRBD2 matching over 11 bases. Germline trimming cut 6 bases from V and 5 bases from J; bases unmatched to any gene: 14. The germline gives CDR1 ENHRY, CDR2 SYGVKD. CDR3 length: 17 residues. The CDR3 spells CAISGGTSGLGGETQYF. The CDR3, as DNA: TGTGCCATCAGCGGGGGGACTAGCGGTCTCGGGGGGGAGACCCAGTACTTC.

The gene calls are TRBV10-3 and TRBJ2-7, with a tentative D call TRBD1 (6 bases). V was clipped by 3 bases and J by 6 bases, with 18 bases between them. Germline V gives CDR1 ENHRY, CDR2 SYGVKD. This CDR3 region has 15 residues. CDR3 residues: CAISDPPQGPGEQYF. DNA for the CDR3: TGTGCCATCAGTGATCCCCCACAGGGTCCCGGCGAGCAGTACTTC.

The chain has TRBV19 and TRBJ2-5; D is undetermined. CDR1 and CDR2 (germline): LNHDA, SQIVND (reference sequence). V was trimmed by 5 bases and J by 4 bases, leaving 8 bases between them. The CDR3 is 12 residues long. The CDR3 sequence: CASSPSTETQYF. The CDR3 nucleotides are TGTGCCAGTAGTCCCTCTACAGAGACCCAGTACTTC.

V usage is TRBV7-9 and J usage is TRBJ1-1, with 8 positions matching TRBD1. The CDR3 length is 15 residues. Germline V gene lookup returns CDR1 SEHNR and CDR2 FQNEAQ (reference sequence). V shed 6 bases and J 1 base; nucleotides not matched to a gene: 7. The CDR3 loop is CASSHRGQGNTEAFF. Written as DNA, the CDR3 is TGTGCCAGCAGTCATCGAGGACAGGGGAACACTGAAGCTTTCTTT.

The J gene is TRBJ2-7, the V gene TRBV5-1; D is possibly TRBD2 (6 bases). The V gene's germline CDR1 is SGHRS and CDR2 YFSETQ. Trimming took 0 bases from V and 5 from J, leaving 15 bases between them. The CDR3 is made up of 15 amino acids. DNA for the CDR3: TGCGCCAGCAGCTTGGCGGCGGGAAGACCCCACGAGCAGTACTTC. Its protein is CASSLAAGRPHEQYF.

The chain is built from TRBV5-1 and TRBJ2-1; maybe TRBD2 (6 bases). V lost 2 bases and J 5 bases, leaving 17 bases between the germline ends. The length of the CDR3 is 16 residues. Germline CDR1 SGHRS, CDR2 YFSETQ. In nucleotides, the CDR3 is TGCGCCAGCAGCTTTCTAACGGGAGTGAGAAACAATGAGCAGTTCTTC. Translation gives CASSFLTGVRNNEQFF.

The CDR3 region has the DNA TGTGCCAGCAGTCCCATCCTGGGTAGCGGGAGTGAGACCCAGTACTTC. Protein product: CASSPILGSGSETQYF. The J gene is TRBJ2-5, the V gene TRBV27; TRBD2 matches 9 bases. CDR1 and CDR2 from the germline V gene are MNHEY and SMNVEV (reference sequence). This CDR3 is built from 16 residues. V shed 5 bases, J shed 5 bases, and the junction held 12 bases outside the gene matches.

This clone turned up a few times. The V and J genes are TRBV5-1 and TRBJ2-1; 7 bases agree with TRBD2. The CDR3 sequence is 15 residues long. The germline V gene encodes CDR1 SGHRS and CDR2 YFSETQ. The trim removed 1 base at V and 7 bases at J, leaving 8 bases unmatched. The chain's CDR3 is CASSLRAGAVNEQFF. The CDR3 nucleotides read TGCGCCAGCAGCTTGAGGGCGGGAGCCGTGAATGAGCAGTTCTTC.

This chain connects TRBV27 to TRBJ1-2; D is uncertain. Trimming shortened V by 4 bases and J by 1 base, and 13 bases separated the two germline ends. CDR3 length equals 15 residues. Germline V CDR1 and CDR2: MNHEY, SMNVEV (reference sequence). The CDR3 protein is CASSSHVALNYGYTF. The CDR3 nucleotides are TGTGCCAGCAGTTCTCACGTAGCCCTTAACTATGGCTACACCTTC.

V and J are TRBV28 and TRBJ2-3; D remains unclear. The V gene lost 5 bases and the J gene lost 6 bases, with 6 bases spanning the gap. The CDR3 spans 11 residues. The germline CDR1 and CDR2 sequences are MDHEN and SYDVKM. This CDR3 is CASSPRDTQYF. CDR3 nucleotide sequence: TGTGCCAGCAGTCCCAGGGATACGCAGTATTTT. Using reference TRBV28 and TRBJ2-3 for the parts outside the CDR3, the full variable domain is DVKVTQSSRYLVKRTGEKVFLECVQDMDHENMFWYRQDPGLGLRLIYFSYDVKMKEKGDIPEGYSVSREKKERFSLILESASTNQTSMYLCASSPRDTQYFGPGTRLTVL.

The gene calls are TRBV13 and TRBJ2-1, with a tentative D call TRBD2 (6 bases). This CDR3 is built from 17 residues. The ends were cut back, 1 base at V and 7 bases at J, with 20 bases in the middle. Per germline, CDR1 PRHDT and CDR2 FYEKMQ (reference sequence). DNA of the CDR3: TGTGCCAGCAGCTTAGCGGGGATATCTCGGGACTTAAATGAGCAGTTCTTC. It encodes CASSLAGISRDLNEQFF.

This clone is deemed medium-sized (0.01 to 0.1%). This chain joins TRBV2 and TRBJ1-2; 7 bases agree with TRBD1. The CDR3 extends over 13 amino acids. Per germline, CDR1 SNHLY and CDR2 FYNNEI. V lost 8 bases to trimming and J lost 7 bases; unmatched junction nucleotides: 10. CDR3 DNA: TGTGCCAGCTTTGATACAGGGGCTTCTGGCTACACCTTC. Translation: CASFDTGASGYTF.

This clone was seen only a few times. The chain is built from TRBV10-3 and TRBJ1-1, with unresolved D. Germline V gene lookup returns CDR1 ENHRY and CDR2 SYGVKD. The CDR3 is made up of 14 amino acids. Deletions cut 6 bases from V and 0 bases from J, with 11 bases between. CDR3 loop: CAISETPVNTEAFF. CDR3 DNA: TGTGCCATCAGCGAGACACCAGTGAACACTGAAGCTTTCTTT.

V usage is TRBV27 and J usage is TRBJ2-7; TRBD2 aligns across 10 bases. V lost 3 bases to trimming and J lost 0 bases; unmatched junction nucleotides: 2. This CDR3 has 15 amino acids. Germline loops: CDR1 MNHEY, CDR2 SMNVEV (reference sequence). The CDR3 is CASSFLAGGSYEQYF. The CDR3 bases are TGTGCCAGCAGTTTTTTAGCGGGGGGCTCCTACGAGCAGTACTTC.

The CDR3 region is CASSHPGGSNQPQHF. Written as DNA, the CDR3 is TGTGCCAGCAGCCACCCGGGGGGTAGCAATCAGCCCCAGCATTTT. This chain uses TRBV7-3 with TRBJ1-5; perhaps TRBD1 as D (5 bases). V was pared by 5 bases and J by 0 bases, with 11 bases between. The CDR3 is made up of 15 amino acids. Looked up from germline, CDR1 is SGHTA and CDR2 is FQGTGA.

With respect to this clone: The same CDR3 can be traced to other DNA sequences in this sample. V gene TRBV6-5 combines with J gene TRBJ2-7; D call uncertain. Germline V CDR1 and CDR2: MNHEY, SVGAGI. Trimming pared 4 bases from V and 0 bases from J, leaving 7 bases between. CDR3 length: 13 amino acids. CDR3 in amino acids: CASSWSGSYEQYF. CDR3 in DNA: TGTGCCAGCAGTTGGAGTGGCTCCTACGAGCAGTACTTC.

The CDR3 bases are TGTGCCAGCAGCTCCTCCGGGACTAGCGGGAGTAGCTACAATGAGCAGTTCTTC. This sequence encodes CASSSSGTSGSSYNEQFF. The chain uses TRBV14 and TRBJ2-1; 14 bases agree with TRBD2. Germline V lookup: CDR1 SGHDN, CDR2 FVKESK. This CDR3 is built from 18 residues. The V gene end was trimmed by 5 bases and the J gene end by 3 bases; junction bases not matched to a gene: 9.

In nucleotides, the CDR3 is TGTGCCAGCAGCCCTCGGTCCCCCGAGCAGTTCTTC. It translates to CASSPRSPEQFF. The chain employs TRBV9 and TRBJ2-1; D remains unclear. The CDR3 contains 12 residues. The V end lost 4 bases, the J end lost 10 bases, and 12 bases lay between the germline ends. From germline, CDR1 is SGDLS and CDR2 YYNGEE. The variable domain in full, with the rest retrieved from reference TRBV9 and TRBJ2-1, is DSGVTQTPKHLITATGQRVTLRCSPRSGDLSVYWYQQSLDQGLQFLIQYYNGEERAKGNILERFSAQQFPDLHSELNLSSLELGDSALYFCASSPRSPEQFFGPGTRLTVL.

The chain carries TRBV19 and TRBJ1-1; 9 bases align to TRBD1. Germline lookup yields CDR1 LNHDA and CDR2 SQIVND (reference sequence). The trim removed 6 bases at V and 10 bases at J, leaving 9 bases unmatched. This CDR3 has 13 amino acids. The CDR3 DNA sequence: TGTGCCAGTAGGGGACAGGGAGAAAAGGGAGCTTTCTTT. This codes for CASRGQGEKGAFF.

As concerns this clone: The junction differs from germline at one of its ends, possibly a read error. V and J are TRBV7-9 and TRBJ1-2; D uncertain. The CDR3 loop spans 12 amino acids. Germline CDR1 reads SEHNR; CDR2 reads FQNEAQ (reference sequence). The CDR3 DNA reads TGTTCCAGCAGCCGGGAGGGATATGGCTACACCTTC. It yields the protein CSSSREGYGYTF.

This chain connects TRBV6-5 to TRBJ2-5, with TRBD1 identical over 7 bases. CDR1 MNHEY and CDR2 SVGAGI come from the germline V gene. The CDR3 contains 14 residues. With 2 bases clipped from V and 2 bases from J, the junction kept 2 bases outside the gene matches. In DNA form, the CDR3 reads TGTGCCAGCAGTTACGGGACAGCTCAAGAGACCCAGTACTTC. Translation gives CASSYGTAQETQYF.

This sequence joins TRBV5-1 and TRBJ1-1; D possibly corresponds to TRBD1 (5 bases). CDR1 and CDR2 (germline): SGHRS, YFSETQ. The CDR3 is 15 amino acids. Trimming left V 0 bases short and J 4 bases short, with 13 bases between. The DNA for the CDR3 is TGCGCCAGCAGCTTGGAGGCTGGCGGGGGCACTGAAGCTTTCTTT. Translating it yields CASSLEAGGGTEAFF.